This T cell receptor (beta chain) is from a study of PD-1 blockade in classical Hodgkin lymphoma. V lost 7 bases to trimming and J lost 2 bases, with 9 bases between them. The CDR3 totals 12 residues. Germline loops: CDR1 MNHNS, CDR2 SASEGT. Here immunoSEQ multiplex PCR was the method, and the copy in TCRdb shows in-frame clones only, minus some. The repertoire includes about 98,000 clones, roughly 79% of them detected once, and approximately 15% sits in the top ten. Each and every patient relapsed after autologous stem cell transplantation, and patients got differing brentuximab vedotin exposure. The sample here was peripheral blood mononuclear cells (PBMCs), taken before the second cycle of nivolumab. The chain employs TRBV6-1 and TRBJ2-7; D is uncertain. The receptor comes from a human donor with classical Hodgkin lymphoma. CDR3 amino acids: CASNWATYEQYF. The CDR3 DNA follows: TGTGCCAGCAATTGGGCCACCTACGAGCAGTACTTC.